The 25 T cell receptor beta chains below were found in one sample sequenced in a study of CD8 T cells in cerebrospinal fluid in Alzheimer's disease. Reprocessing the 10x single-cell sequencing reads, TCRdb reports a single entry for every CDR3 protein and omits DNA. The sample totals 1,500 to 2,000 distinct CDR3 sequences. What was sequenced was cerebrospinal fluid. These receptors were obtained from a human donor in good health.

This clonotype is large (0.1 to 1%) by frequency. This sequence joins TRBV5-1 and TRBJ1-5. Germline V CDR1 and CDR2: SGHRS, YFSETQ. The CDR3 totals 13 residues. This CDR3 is CASSVEPNQPQHF.

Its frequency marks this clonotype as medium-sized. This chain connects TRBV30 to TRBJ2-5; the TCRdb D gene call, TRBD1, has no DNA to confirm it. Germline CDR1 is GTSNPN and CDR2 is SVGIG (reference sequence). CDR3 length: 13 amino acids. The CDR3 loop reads CAWGTGASETQYF.

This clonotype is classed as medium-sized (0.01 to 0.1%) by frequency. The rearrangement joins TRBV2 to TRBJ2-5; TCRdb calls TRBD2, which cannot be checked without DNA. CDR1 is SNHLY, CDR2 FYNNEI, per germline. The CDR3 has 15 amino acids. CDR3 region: CASSGLAGAEETQYF.

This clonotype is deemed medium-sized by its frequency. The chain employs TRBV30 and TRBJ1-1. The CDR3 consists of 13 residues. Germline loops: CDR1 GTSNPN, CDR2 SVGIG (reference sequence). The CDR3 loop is CAWSEGYNTEAFF. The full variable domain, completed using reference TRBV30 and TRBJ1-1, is SQTIHQWPATLVQPVGSPLSLECTVEGTSNPNLYWYRQAAGRGLQLLFYSVGIGQISSEVPQNLSASRPQDRQFILSSKKLLLSDSGFYLCAWSEGYNTEAFFGQGTRLTVV.

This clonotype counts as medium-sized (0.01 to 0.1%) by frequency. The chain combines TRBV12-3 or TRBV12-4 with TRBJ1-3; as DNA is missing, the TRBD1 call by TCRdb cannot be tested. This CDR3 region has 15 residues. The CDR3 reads CASSPTGGSGNTIYF.

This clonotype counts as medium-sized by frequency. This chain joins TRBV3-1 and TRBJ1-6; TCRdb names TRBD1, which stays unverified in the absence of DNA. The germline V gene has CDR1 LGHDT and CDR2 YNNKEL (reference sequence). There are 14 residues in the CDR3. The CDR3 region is CASSSEAGGSPLHF.

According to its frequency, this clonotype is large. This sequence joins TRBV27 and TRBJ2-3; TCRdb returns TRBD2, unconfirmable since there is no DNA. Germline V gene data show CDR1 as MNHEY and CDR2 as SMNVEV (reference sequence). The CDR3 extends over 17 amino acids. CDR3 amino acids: CASSFHSAQASTDTQYF.

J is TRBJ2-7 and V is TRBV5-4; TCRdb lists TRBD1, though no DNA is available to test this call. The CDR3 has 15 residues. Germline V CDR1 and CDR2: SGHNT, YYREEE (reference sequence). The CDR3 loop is CASSLASGGYYEQYF.

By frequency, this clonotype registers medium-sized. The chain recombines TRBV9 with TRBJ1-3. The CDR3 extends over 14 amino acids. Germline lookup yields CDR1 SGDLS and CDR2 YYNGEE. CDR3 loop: CASSPRDGSGTIYF.

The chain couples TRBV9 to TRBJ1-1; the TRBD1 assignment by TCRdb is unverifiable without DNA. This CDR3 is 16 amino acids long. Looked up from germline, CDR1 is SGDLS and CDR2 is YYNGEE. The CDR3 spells CASSVGAGTMNTEAFF.

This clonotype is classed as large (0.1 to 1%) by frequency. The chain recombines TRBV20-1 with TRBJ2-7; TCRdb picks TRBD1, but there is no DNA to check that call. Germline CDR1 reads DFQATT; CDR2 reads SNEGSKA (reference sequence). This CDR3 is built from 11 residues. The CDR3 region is CSAPGVYEQYF.

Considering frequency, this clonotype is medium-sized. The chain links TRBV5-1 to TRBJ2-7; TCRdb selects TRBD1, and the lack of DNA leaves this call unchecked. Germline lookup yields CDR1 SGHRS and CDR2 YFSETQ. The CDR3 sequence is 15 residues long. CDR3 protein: CASSSTGGASYEQYF.

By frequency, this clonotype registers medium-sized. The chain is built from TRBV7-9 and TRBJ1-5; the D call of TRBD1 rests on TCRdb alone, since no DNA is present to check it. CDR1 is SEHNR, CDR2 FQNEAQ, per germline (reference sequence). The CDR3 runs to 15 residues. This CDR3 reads CASSGEGHSNQPQHF.

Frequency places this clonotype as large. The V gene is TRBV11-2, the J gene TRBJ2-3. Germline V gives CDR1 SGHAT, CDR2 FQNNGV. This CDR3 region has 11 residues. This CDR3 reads CASSLADTQYF.

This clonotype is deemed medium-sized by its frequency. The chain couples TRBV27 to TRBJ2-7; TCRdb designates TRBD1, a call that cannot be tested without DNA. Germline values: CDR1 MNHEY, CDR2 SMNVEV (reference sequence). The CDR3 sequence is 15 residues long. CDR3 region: CASSVRGTAGPEQYF.

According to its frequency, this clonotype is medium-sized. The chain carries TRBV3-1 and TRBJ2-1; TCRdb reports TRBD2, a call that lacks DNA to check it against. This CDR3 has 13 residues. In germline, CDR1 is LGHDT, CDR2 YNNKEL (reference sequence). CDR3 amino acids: CASTRSGGDEQFF.

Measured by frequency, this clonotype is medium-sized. CDR3 protein: CSARPASGGYTGELFF. V gene TRBV20-1 combines with J gene TRBJ2-2; with no DNA, the TCRdb D assignment of TRBD2 cannot be verified. The germline CDR1 and CDR2 sequences are DFQATT and SNEGSKA (reference sequence). There are 16 residues in the CDR3.

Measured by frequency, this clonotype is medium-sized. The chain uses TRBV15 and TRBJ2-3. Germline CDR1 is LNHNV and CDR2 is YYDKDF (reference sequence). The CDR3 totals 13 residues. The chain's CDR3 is CATSSSFLDTQYF.

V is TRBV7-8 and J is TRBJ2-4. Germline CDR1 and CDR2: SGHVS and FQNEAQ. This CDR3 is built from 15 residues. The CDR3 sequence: CASSPEIRAKNIQYF.

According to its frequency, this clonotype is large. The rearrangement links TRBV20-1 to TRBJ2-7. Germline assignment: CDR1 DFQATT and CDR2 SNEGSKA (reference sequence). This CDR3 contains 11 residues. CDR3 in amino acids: CSVTDTYEQYF.

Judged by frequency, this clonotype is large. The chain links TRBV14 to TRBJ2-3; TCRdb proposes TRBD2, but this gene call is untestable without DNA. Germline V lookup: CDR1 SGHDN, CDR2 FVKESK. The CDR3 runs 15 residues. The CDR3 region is CASSQVTSRGATQYF.

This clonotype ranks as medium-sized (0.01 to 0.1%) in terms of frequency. CDR3 loop: CASSTLDPNNEQFF. This chain uses TRBV19 with TRBJ2-1. The CDR3 is made up of 14 amino acids. Germline CDR1 and CDR2: LNHDA and SQIVND (reference sequence).

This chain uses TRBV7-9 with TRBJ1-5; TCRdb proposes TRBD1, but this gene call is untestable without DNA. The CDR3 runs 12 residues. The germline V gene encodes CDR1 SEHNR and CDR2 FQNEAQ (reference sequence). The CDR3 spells CASSQGQGPQHF.

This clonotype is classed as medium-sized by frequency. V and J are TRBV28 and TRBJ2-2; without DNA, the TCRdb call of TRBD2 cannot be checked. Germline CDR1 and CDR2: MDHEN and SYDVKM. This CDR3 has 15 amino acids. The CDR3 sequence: CASTLAGGGTGELFF.

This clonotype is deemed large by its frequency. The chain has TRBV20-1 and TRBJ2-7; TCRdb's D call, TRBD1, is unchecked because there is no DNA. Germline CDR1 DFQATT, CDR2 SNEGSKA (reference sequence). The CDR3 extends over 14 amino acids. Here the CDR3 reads CSALPDTGTHEQYF.